This T cell receptor beta chain was sequenced for a study of blood T cells in healthy people across ages (dated by TCRdb to between 2015 and 2017). With respect to the entire study: In model experiments, template switching captured about one uniquely barcoded TCR beta cDNA molecule for every two T cells. The study measured age-related changes in TCR beta repertoire diversity using deep sequencing normalized with unique cDNA molecular identifiers. To avoid experimental bias, donors of different ages were spread randomly across the sequencing lanes. The study analyzed two additional independent replicas of 1 million unique cDNA reads from the same blood draw for two donors, one aged 18 to 29 and one aged 80 or older. The donors were divided into four age groups: young (average around 16 years), middle-aged (approximately 41), aged (roughly 60) and long-lived (roughly 86). Broader findings and caveats from the paper: Because profiling used bulk unsorted PBMCs, naive and antigen-experienced compartments could not be compared conclusively. Observed TCR beta diversity per million T cells fell roughly linearly with age, and a significant reduction was already apparent by age roughly 40. Total diversity estimates from one million sequenced T cells were considered lower bounds and underestimates. Observed TCR beta diversity correlated strongly with the percentage of naive T cells measured by flow cytometry. The long-lived group showed more naive CD4+ T cells, fewer expanded clones and increased TCR diversity than the aged group, suggesting age selection. Donor CMV infection status was unknown, potentially confounding age-related changes in expanded clonotypes.

Notes on this clonotype: Its antigen has not been determined. The record has no base qualities; no much larger clone is one base away.

The receptor library was made with 5' RACE. Sequencing used an Illumina HiSeq 2500. A second PCR of roughly 6 to 11 cycles was run with a J-beta primer mix and a sample-barcoded 5' primer. A unique molecular identifier was introduced onto each TCR beta cDNA molecule by a template-switch 5' adaptor carrying 12 random nucleotides. Each sample yielded at least 2.5 million CDR3-containing paired-end reads. First-strand cDNA synthesis was performed from all RNA using the Mint cDNA synthesis kit, with priming by a TRBC-specific oligonucleotide. After uracil-DNA glycosylase treatment, a first 18-cycle PCR used universal primers M1SS and BC2_uni_R on all cDNA. As for how the authors treated the data: For normalization, 1 million high-quality reads, each with a distinct molecular identifier, were randomly selected from each sample. Reads sharing molecular identifiers were discarded rather than binned into consensus sequences. MiTCR, with a Q25 quality threshold and the strictest error-elimination algorithm, was used for CDR3 identification, clonotype clustering and error correction. Lower-bound total TCR beta diversity was estimated with a nonparametric unseen species model using Euler transformation. The public reads were reanalyzed by TCRdb: fastp trimming at Q25, MiXCR alignment, in-frame beta chains only. Each CDR3 protein gets just one entry, which takes the most common genes and DNA from the rows behind it. These V and J calls originate from TCRdb's pipeline instead of the authors' own analysis. The sample table lists 1.5 million to 2 million distinct CDR3 sequences, less than 50% of them with a count of one. The top ten clones comprise 2% to 2.5% of the sample.

Inclusive of the bounding cysteine and phenylalanine, the CDR3 is 14 residues long. The kept DNA is CDR3 alone, 42 bases in frame from the first base. The germline V gene specifies SGHTA as CDR1 and FQGNSA as CDR2. The junction shows trimming of 1 base on V and 6 bases on J, plus 12 bases between the germline ends. Donors were a few dozen systemically healthy Caucasian individuals from Russia aged roughly 6 to 90 years. Each donor gave ten milliliters of peripheral blood, drawn into EDTA-treated Vacutainer tubes. PBMCs were isolated by Ficoll-Paque density-gradient centrifugation, with at least 7 million obtained per sample. Trizol reagent was used to extract total RNA from PBMCs, with at least 5.5 micrograms per sample. For every donor, flow cytometry on a PBMC aliquot measured the percentage of naive CD45RAhigh/CD27high T cells.

The TCR originated in a woman aged 40-49 years in good health. The chain is encoded by TRBV7-2 joined to TRBJ1-2; the D gene assignment is ambiguous. The sequencing sample was made of blood. The nucleotides read TGTGCCAGCAGCTTAGAAGGGAGAGACGATGGCTACACCTTC. Its translation is CASSLEGRDDGYTF. Where the CDR3 stops, the reference TRBV7-2 and TRBJ1-2 genes take over; the full variable domain is GAGVSQSPSNKVTEKGKDVELRCDPISGHTALYWYRQSLGQGLEFLIYFQGNSAPDKSGLPSDRFSAERTGGSVSTLTIQRTQQEDSAVYLCASSLEGRDDGYTFGSGTRLTVV.